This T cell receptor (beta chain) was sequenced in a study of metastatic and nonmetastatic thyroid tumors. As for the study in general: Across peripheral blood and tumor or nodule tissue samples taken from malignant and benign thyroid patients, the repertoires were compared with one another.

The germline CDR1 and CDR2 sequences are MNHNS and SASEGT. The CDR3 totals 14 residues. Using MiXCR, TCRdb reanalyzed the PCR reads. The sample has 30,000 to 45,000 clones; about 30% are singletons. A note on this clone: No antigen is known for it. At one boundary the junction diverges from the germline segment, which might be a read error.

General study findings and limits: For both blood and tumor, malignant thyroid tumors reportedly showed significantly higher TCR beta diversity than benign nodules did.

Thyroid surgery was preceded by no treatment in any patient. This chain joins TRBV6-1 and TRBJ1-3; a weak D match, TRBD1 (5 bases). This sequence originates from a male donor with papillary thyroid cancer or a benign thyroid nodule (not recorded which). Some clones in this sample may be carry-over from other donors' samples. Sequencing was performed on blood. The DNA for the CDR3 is TGTGCCAGCGGTGAGCAGGGCACTGGAAACACCATATATTTT. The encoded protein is CASGEQGTGNTIYF.